One sample yielded the 5 T cell receptor beta chains listed below, sequenced in a study of T cell changes during pregnancy in multiple sclerosis. Using immunoSEQ multiplex PCR, the repertoire was profiled, and TCRdb retains in-frame clones only, with some absent. Of tens of thousands of clones listed, approximately 90% are singletons. The sample was CD4+ T cells from peripheral blood mononuclear cells, taken in the first trimester of pregnancy. Source of these receptors: a female donor in good health, enrolled as a control in a pregnancy study.

This rearrangement joins TRBV5-6 to TRBJ2-7; D possibly corresponds to TRBD2 (7 bases). This CDR3 region has 13 residues. V lost 4 bases, J lost 9 bases, and 17 bases lay in between. CDR1 and CDR2 from the germline V gene are SGHDT and YYEEEE. The CDR3 reads CASSLRPGEGQYF. The CDR3 DNA follows: TGTGCCAGCAGCCTGAGACCAGGGGAGGGGCAGTACTTC.

This chain uses TRBV4-1 with TRBJ1-2, with 8 nucleotides matching TRBD1. With V trimmed by 6 bases and J by 3 bases, 15 bases remained unmatched. Germline CDR1 is MGHRA and CDR2 is YSYEKL. The CDR3 loop spans 17 amino acids. CDR3 amino acids: CASRTHFGQGIYYGYTF. The DNA of the CDR3 is TGCGCCAGCAGAACTCACTTCGGACAGGGCATCTACTATGGCTACACCTTC.

This clone has a single count. The chain links TRBV2 to TRBJ2-3; perhaps TRBD2 as D (5 bases). Trimming stripped 7 bases from V and 5 bases from J, with 16 bases between. Germline CDR1 is SNHLY and CDR2 is FYNNEI. CDR3 size: 14 residues. CDR3 nucleotides: TGTGCCAGCATCGCTAGCCTACGAAGAGATACGCAGTATTTT. Its translation: CASIASLRRDTQYF.

The chain links TRBV10-3 to TRBJ2-3; D is perhaps TRBD2 (6 bases). V shed 6 bases and J shed 0 bases, with 13 bases lying between them. Germline V gene data show CDR1 as ENHRY and CDR2 as SYGVKD. CDR3 size: 15 residues. The CDR3 coding sequence is TGTGCCATCAGCAAATCTGGGACTAGCACAGATACGCAGTATTTT. Its protein is CAISKSGTSTDTQYF.

This rearrangement joins TRBV15 to TRBJ2-1; TRBD2 agrees at 10 bases. This CDR3 is 16 amino acids long. The germline V gene has CDR1 LNHNV and CDR2 YYDKDF (reference sequence). Germline trimming cut 0 bases from V and 7 bases from J; bases unmatched to any gene: 6. The CDR3 region is CATSRERTSGMNEQFF. The CDR3 nucleotides are TGTGCCACCAGCAGAGAAAGAACTAGCGGGATGAATGAGCAGTTCTTC.